A selection of T cell receptor beta chains follows, all from one sample in a study of cytomegalovirus exposure and HLA in healthy donors. Data came from immunoSEQ multiplex PCR; TCRdb stores just in-frame clones and leaves some out. This sample yields fewer than 250,000 clones, of which around 86% are seen a single time; more than 1.5% belongs to the top ten. The sample was PBMCs. The receptors were sampled from a woman aged 18 to 35 in good health and CMV-seropositive. The CDR3 runs from the conserved cysteine through the conserved F or W. D genes are given only for firm matches. For some rows the clone size is stated as once, few or many, or as a class when expanded; others skip it.

J gene | clone size | V gene | D gene | CDR3 protein | CDR3 DNA
TRBJ1-2 | . | TRBV27 | . | CASRAAGRNNYGYTF | TGTGCCAGCAGGGCGGCAGGGAGGAATAACTATGGCTACACCTTC
TRBJ2-2 | . | TRBV18 | TRBD2 | CASSPGLAGVGGELFF | TGTGCCAGCTCACCGGGACTAGCGGGAGTCGGCGGGGAGCTGTTTTTT
TRBJ1-2 | . | TRBV30 | . | CAWSPRTDGYGYTF | TGTGCCTGGAGTCCCAGGACAGACGGCTATGGCTACACCTTC
TRBJ1-1 | . | TRBV13 | TRBD1 | CASSSTTGGEKNTEAFF | TGTGCCAGCAGCTCAACGACAGGGGGCGAAAAAAACACTGAAGCTTTCTTT
TRBJ1-1 | . | TRBV27 | . | CASSAGFTEAFF | TGTGCCAGCAGTGCAGGGTTTACTGAAGCTTTCTTT
TRBJ2-1 | . | TRBV7-6 | TRBD2 | CASSLGSGGTAFGSYNEQFF | TGTGCCAGCAGCTTAGGATCGGGAGGGACCGCGTTTGGCTCCTACAATGAGCAGTTCTTC
TRBJ2-7 | . | TRBV4-1 | TRBD1 | CASSPPDRANREQYF | TGCGCCAGCAGCCCCCCGGACAGGGCCAATCGCGAGCAGTACTTC
TRBJ2-5 | . | TRBV6-1 | TRBD2 | CASSERGTSATQETQYF | TGTGCCAGCAGTGAACGAGGGACTAGCGCGACTCAAGAGACCCAGTACTTC
TRBJ1-5 | . | TRBV29-1 | . | CSVEDQGAQHF | TGCAGCGTTGAAGATCAAGGAGCCCAGCATTTT
TRBJ2-7 | once | TRBV7-6 | TRBD2 | CAGETSRYEQYF | TGTGCCGGGGAGACTAGCAGGTACGAGCAGTACTTC
TRBJ1-2 | . | TRBV4-1 | . | CASSQEEGRGFGYTF | TGCGCCAGCAGCCAAGAAGAGGGGCGGGGGTTTGGCTACACCTTC
TRBJ1-2 | . | TRBV28 | . | CASSLSSAGDFNYGYTF | TGTGCCAGCAGTTTATCGTCAGCCGGAGACTTTAACTATGGCTACACCTTC
TRBJ2-3 | few | TRBV20-1 | . | CSARENRGWYF | TGCAGTGCTAGAGAGAACCGCGGGTGGTATTTT
TRBJ1-5 | . | TRBV30 | TRBD1 | CAWGQGSHQPQHF | TGTGCCTGGGGACAGGGTTCGCATCAGCCCCAGCATTTT
TRBJ2-7 | . | TRBV12-5 | . | CASGLVQASSYEQYF | TGTGCTAGTGGTTTGGTACAAGCGTCCTCCTACGAGCAGTACTTC
TRBJ2-7 | . | TRBV10-1 | TRBD1 | CASSDSGTGDYEQYF | TGCGCCAGCAGTGACTCCGGGACAGGGGACTACGAGCAGTACTTC
TRBJ1-2 | . | TRBV5-4 | . | CASSFRDYGYTF | TGTGCCAGCAGCTTCAGGGACTATGGCTACACCTTC
TRBJ2-1 | . | TRBV9 | . | CASSVYGKNNEQFF | TGTGCCAGCAGCGTGTACGGGAAGAACAATGAGCAGTTCTTC
TRBJ2-4 | . | TRBV27 | . | CASSFPFLAKNIQYF | TGTGCCAGCAGTTTTCCTTTTCTAGCCAAAAACATTCAGTACTTC
TRBJ2-4 | . | TRBV2 | TRBD1 | CASRDRGGGIQYF | TGTGCCAGCAGGGACAGGGGTGGGGGCATTCAGTACTTC
TRBJ1-1 | . | TRBV5-4 | . | CASSLGSRAGEAFF | TGTGCCAGCAGCTTGGGTTCCAGGGCAGGTGAAGCTTTCTTT
TRBJ1-5 | . | TRBV6-4 | TRBD1 | CASSDWAGGNQPQHF | TGTGCCAGCAGTGACTGGGCAGGGGGGAATCAGCCCCAGCATTTT